The 6 T cell receptor beta chains below were found in one sample sequenced in a study of T cell clones after liver transplantation. Only in-frame clones appear in the TCRdb table, and some are missing; sequencing was by immunoSEQ multiplex PCR. Among around 9,700 clones listed, around 73% were seen once. This specimen was CD8+ T cells from blood, taken at the 22-month timepoint. The receptor source for this set is a human patient who received a liver transplant. Some of the T cells may derive from the graft donor.

V gene TRBV27 combines with J gene TRBJ2-7, with D uncertain. CDR3 size: 14 residues. Trimming took off 5 bases at V and 2 bases at J, with 13 bases between the two ends. Germline V gene data show CDR1 as MNHEY and CDR2 as SMNVEV (reference sequence). CDR3 nucleotides: TGTGCCAGCAGTCTCGGACCGGGTACCTACGAGCAGTACTTC. Translating it yields CASSLGPGTYEQYF.

The V and J genes are TRBV14 and TRBJ2-3, with a weak D call TRBD2 (6 bases). The CDR3 sequence is 15 residues long. Per germline, CDR1 SGHDN and CDR2 FVKESK. Trimming pared 4 bases from V and 3 bases from J, leaving 14 bases between. Here the CDR3 reads CASSPLGLETDTQYF. In nucleotides, the CDR3 is TGTGCCAGCAGCCCACTGGGACTGGAGACAGATACGCAGTATTTT.

The chain links TRBV9 to TRBJ2-7; the D call may be TRBD1 or TRBD2 (5 bases each). Between the trimmed V and J ends, which lost 0 bases and 4 bases, there was a span of 11 bases. CDR1 and CDR2 (germline): SGDLS, YYNGEE. The CDR3 runs 14 residues. The CDR3 DNA follows: TGTGCCAGCAGCGTAGGGGGGATCCAGTACGAGCAGTACTTC. Residues: CASSVGGIQYEQYF.

This chain joins TRBV12-5 and TRBJ1-5; D gene ambiguous. The germline CDR1 and CDR2 sequences are LGHNT and FRNRAP. Between the trimmed V and J ends, which lost 0 bases and 1 base, there was a span of 13 bases. The CDR3 totals 17 residues. Here the CDR3 reads CASGLVEIPLSNQPQHF. DNA of the CDR3: TGTGCTAGTGGTTTGGTAGAGATTCCTCTGAGCAATCAGCCCCAGCATTTT.

The rearrangement uses TRBV4-1 and TRBJ2-2, with D unresolved. From germline, CDR1 is MGHRA and CDR2 YSYEKL. The CDR3 covers 14 residues. V shed 1 base and J shed 4 bases, with 7 bases lying between them. The CDR3 is CASSQVGFTGELFF. The CDR3 nucleotides are TGCGCCAGCAGCCAAGTCGGGTTCACCGGGGAGCTGTTTTTT.

The V and J genes are TRBV18 and TRBJ1-1; TRBD1 matches 9 bases. The trim removed 6 bases at V and 0 bases at J, leaving 8 bases unmatched. Germline loops: CDR1 KGHSH, CDR2 LQKENI. This CDR3 is 16 amino acids long. The CDR3 is CASSTDRGVMNTEAFF. For the CDR3, the DNA is TGTGCCAGCTCGACAGACAGGGGGGTCATGAACACTGAAGCTTTCTTT.